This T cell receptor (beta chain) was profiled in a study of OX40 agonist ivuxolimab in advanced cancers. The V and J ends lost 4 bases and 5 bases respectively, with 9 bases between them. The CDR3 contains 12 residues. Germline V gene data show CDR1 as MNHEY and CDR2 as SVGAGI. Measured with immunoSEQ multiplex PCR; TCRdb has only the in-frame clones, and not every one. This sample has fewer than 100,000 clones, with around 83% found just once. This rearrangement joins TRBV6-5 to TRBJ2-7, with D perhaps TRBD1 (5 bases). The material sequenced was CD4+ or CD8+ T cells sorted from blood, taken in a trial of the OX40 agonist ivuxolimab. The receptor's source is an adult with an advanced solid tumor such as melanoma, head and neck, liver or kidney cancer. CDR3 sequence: CASSSPGNEQYF. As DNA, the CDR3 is TGTGCCAGCAGTTCCCCAGGGAACGAGCAGTACTTC.